This T cell receptor (beta chain) was sequenced in a study of T-cell memory formation after mild COVID-19. TCRdb re-called the 5' RACE reads through MiXCR, storing one row per CDR3 protein. The sample has hundreds of thousands of distinct CDR3 sequences; 20% are singletons. Sequencing was carried out using PBMCs or a T cell subset sorted from them (not recorded which). The receptor was derived from a man aged 18 to 30 who had mild COVID-19 (a few samples of this study predate the infection). Cell type and time point are not known.

In DNA, the CDR3 is TGCAGCGTTGGAGGCCAAAGCACAGATACGCAGTATTTT. This translates into CSVGGQSTDTQYF. The V gene is TRBV29-1, the J gene TRBJ2-3; D call uncertain. Trimming cost V 4 bases and J 0 bases, with 8 bases left between them. In germline, CDR1 is SQVTM, CDR2 ANQGSEA. This CDR3 is built from 13 residues.